The 20 T cell receptor beta chains reported below all come from one sample, sequenced in a study of post-analysis software for immune sequencing data. The library was made from cDNA and included unique molecular identifiers. From the PCR reads, TCRdb called clonotypes with MiXCR, one entry per CDR3 protein. This sample has under 650,000 distinct CDR3 sequences, with roughly two fifths found just once. General study findings and limits: Comparison of patients with controls showed five TRBV segments more frequent in patients, TRBV5-6, TRBV5-1 and TRBV20-1 among them.

Their recognized antigens are unknown. Sequences were obtained from blood. These receptors all stem from a girl aged 5 to 17 with multiple sclerosis.

This clonotype was recorded a few times. The V and J genes are TRBV7-2 and TRBJ2-5; 11 bases map to TRBD2. V lost 5 bases to trimming and J lost 3 bases; unmatched junction nucleotides: 5. The CDR3 is made up of 15 amino acids. The germline V gene has CDR1 SGHTA and CDR2 FQGNSA. Here the CDR3 reads CASSLGTSGEETQYF. CDR3 nucleotides: TGTGCCAGCAGCCTGGGGACTAGCGGCGAAGAGACCCAGTACTTC. The full variable domain, rest sourced from reference TRBV7-2 and TRBJ2-5, is GAGVSQSPSNKVTEKGKDVELRCDPISGHTALYWYRQSLGQGLEFLIYFQGNSAPDKSGLPSDRFSAERTGGSVSTLTIQRTQQEDSAVYLCASSLGTSGEETQYFGPGTRLLVL.

This chain joins TRBV12-3 or TRBV12-4 and TRBJ1-1, with no clear D. Trimming removed 4 bases from V and 3 bases from J, with 9 bases in between. The CDR3 runs 13 residues. CDR3 loop: CASSSTVDTEAFF. Here the CDR3 DNA reads TGTGCCAGCAGTTCTACCGTTGACACTGAAGCTTTCTTT.

The chain uses TRBV12-3 or TRBV12-4 and TRBJ1-5; D is unclear. The CDR3 loop spans 14 amino acids. Deletions cut 6 bases from V and 3 bases from J, with 12 bases between. CDR3 amino acids: CASRLEGYNQPQHF. The CDR3 DNA reads as TGTGCCAGCAGGCTTGAAGGGTACAATCAGCCCCAGCATTTT.

This clonotype was observed a handful of times. The V gene is TRBV5-1, the J gene TRBJ2-1; 13 bases align to TRBD2. The junction had 0 bases not matched to a gene; V was cut back by 1 base and J by 5 bases. The CDR3 sequence is 15 residues long. Germline V gives CDR1 SGHRS, CDR2 YFSETQ. The CDR3 coding sequence is TGCGCCAGCAGCTTGACTAGCGGGGGGGACAATGAGCAGTTCTTC. Protein product: CASSLTSGGDNEQFF.

The V and J genes are TRBV12-3 or TRBV12-4 and TRBJ2-1; 12 positions match TRBD2. The CDR3 consists of 15 residues. Trimming cost V 6 bases and J 7 bases; bases outside gene matches: 7. CDR3 bases: TGTGCCAGCAGCACCGGGACTAGCGGGTCAAATGAGCAGTTCTTC. Its translation is CASSTGTSGSNEQFF.

The table lists this clonotype with a few counts. The CDR3 DNA follows: TGTGCCAGCAGTGAATCGGGGGGCGCGGGGAACGAGCAGTACTTC. It specifies CASSESGGAGNEQYF. V usage is TRBV6-1 and J usage is TRBJ2-4; perhaps TRBD2 as D (7 bases). With the DNA end fitting TRBJ2-7 better, the J assignment may be wrong. CDR3 length equals 15 residues. Germline V gene sequence: CDR1 MNHNS, CDR2 SASEGT.

V is TRBV7-6 and J is TRBJ2-7, with 7 bases aligning to TRBD1. Germline V gene lookup returns CDR1 SGHVS and CDR2 FNYEAQ. The J segment lost 3 bases and the V segment lost 5 bases, leaving 4 bases of the junction unmatched. The CDR3 extends over 13 amino acids. CDR3 region: CASSTWDSYEQYF. The CDR3 coding sequence is TGTGCCAGCAGCACCTGGGACAGCTACGAGCAGTACTTC.

CDR3 nucleotide sequence: TGCAGTGCTCTGCGGGCGGGGGGTAACAGGGGCAATCAGCCCCAGCATTTT. It codes for CSALRAGGNRGNQPQHF. The chain is built from TRBV20-1 and TRBJ1-5, with D maybe TRBD1 (6 bases). V lost 5 bases and J 2 bases, leaving 22 bases between the germline ends. The CDR3 is 17 residues long. Germline V gives CDR1 DFQATT, CDR2 SNEGSKA (reference sequence).

This clonotype was observed a handful of times. The rearrangement joins TRBV12-3 or TRBV12-4 to TRBJ2-1; 10 bases line up with TRBD2. V lost 2 bases, J lost 2 bases, and 6 bases stayed unmatched. CDR3 length equals 17 residues. The CDR3 DNA follows: TGTGCCAGCAGTTTAAAGTGGGGACTAGCGACCTACAATGAGCAGTTCTTC. This gives the protein CASSLKWGLATYNEQFF.

The chain couples TRBV6-5 to TRBJ1-2, with TRBD1 identical over 7 bases. In germline, CDR1 is MNHEY, CDR2 SVGAGI. V trimming: 8 bases; J trimming: 7 bases; junction bases outside the gene matches: 10. The CDR3 has 13 amino acids. CDR3 DNA sequence: TGTGCCAGCGGCCGAGGGGGCGTTTCTGGCTACACCTTC. It specifies CASGRGGVSGYTF.

The rearrangement joins TRBV11-3 to TRBJ2-1; 9 positions match TRBD1. Losses at the gene ends were 5 bases for V and 15 bases for J; bases not matched to a gene: 8. Germline assignment: CDR1 SGHNT and CDR2 YENEEA. The CDR3 loop spans 12 amino acids. CDR3 nucleotide sequence: TGTGCCAGCAGCGGAACAGGGGGCGAACGGTTCTTC. Encoded protein: CASSGTGGERFF.

This chain uses TRBV30 with TRBJ2-1; 9 bases are shared with TRBD1. V shed 5 bases, J shed 3 bases, and the junction held 5 bases outside the gene matches. This CDR3 has 14 residues. CDR1 is GTSNPN and CDR2 is SVGIG in the germline V gene (reference sequence). The CDR3 region has the DNA TGTGCCTGGGAGGGACAGGGCAACTACAATGAGCAGTTCTTC. Protein: CAWEGQGNYNEQFF.

V and J are TRBV12-3 or TRBV12-4 and TRBJ1-1, with D unclear. The CDR3 is 14 residues long. Trimming removed 2 bases from V and 3 bases from J, with 10 bases in between. CDR3 residues: CASSLRAGYTEAFF. The CDR3, as DNA: TGTGCCAGCAGTTTAAGGGCGGGATACACTGAAGCTTTCTTT.

The chain is built from TRBV3-1 and TRBJ2-3, with unresolved D. Germline CDR1 and CDR2: LGHDT and YNNKEL (reference sequence). CDR3 length: 14 residues. Trimming cost V 0 bases and J 1 base, with 5 bases left between them. CDR3 nucleotides: TGTGCCAGCAGCCAAGATTGGCGCACAGATACGCAGTATTTT. This gives the protein CASSQDWRTDTQYF.

The J gene is TRBJ2-4, the V gene TRBV7-2; weak D call: TRBD1 (5 bases). From germline, CDR1 is SGHTA and CDR2 FQGNSA. This CDR3 comprises 17 residues. Trimming removed 4 bases at V and 3 bases at J, with 19 bases between. CDR3 loop: CASSSQSGRVGKNIQYF. The CDR3 nucleotides read TGTGCCAGCAGCTCCCAATCGGGCAGGGTCGGCAAAAACATTCAGTACTTC.

This clonotype was found a few times. The chain joins TRBV7-2 to TRBJ2-3; 7 positions match TRBD2. With V trimmed by 0 bases and J by 2 bases, 14 bases remained unmatched. Looked up from germline, CDR1 is SGHTA and CDR2 is FQGNSA. This CDR3 contains 19 residues. The CDR3 loop is CASSLALNVLAALTDTQYF. For the CDR3, the DNA is TGTGCCAGCAGCTTAGCTCTAAACGTCCTAGCGGCCCTCACAGATACGCAGTATTTT. Together with reference TRBV7-2 and TRBJ2-3, the CDR3 gives the full variable domain: GAGVSQSPSNKVTEKGKDVELRCDPISGHTALYWYRQSLGQGLEFLIYFQGNSAPDKSGLPSDRFSAERTGGSVSTLTIQRTQQEDSAVYLCASSLALNVLAALTDTQYFGPGTRLTVL.

A note on this clonotype: An end of the junction differs from the germline gene, which may be a read error. The V gene is TRBV6-5, the J gene TRBJ2-7; 8 positions match TRBD2. Germline values: CDR1 MNHEY, CDR2 SVGAGI. The CDR3 is 15 amino acids. The CDR3 reads CAGSYSGGETYEQYF. As DNA, the CDR3 is TGTGCCGGCAGTTACTCGGGGGGGGAGACCTACGAGCAGTACTTC.

The sample holds a few counts of this clonotype. J is TRBJ2-4 and V is TRBV7-2; 9 bases line up with TRBD1. The J call may be mistaken, given a closer DNA end match to TRBJ2-7. The germline gives CDR1 SGHTA, CDR2 FQGNSA. This CDR3 has 16 residues. The DNA for the CDR3 is TGTGCCAGCAGCTCCTTTAACCGGGACAGGGACTACGAGCAGTACTTC. Protein: CASSSFNRDRDYEQYF.

The rearrangement links TRBV10-2 to TRBJ2-7, with TRBD2 matching 10 bases. Germline CDR1 and CDR2: WSHSY and SAAADI. Unmatched junction bases numbered 7, after V lost 2 bases and J lost 0 bases. The CDR3 totals 17 residues. In nucleotides, the CDR3 is TGCGCCAGCAGTGAGATCCCTAGCGGGAGTTTCTCCTACGAGCAGTACTTC. Translated, it gives CASSEIPSGSFSYEQYF.

V and J are TRBV27 and TRBJ1-5, with TRBD1 as a possible D gene (5 bases). Trimming cost V 9 bases and J 7 bases, with 13 bases left between them. The CDR3 totals 12 residues. Per germline, CDR1 MNHEY and CDR2 SMNVEV (reference sequence). In DNA form, the CDR3 reads TGTGCCAGTCGGGGGTACGAACAGCCCCAGCATTTT. Amino acids: CASRGYEQPQHF.